Reported below is one T cell receptor beta chain. Its matching antigen is unknown. This entry belongs to a study of identical twins. Study-level points and caveats: Surplus twin overlap in beta out-of-frame sequences was less pronounced.

TCRdb redid the calling of the 5' RACE reads with MiXCR, one entry per CDR3 protein. The table shows 450,000 or so distinct CDR3 sequences, with more than 13% occurring only once. Germline CDR1 SGHTA, CDR2 FQGNSA. The length of the CDR3 is 16 residues. Trimming removed 5 bases from V and 2 bases from J, with 19 bases in between. This same sample was also taken into another study, of yellow fever vaccine responses in identical twins. Turning to that study: The T cell response to vaccination in identical twins was reportedly partly convergent and partly personalized.

V and J are TRBV7-2 and TRBJ2-7; TRBD1 is a possible D gene (6 bases). This TCR derives from a woman younger than 35 in good health. The sequenced sample consisted of CD4+ T cells sorted from blood. The chain's CDR3 is CASSATSGTSTYEQYF. DNA of the CDR3: TGTGCCAGCAGCGCCACCTCCGGGACAAGTACCTACGAGCAGTACTTC.